This T cell receptor beta chain is drawn from a study of regulatory T cells in long-lasting Graves disease. A remark on this clonotype: No antigen is known for it. This may be a read error, as it is one base from a much larger clone.

The CDR3 spans 13 residues. Germline V gives CDR1 SEHNR, CDR2 FQNEAQ (reference sequence). The V end lost 3 bases, the J end lost 4 bases, and 9 bases lay between the germline ends. Relying on iRepertoire HTBI primers and Arm-PCR of CDR3 regions, the team built TCR beta libraries. TCRdb used MiXCR to reprocess the multiplex PCR reads, holding one entry per CDR3 protein. The table records some 250,000 distinct CDR3 sequences, around 18% of them present only once. The time point denotes: newly diagnosed GD, antithyroid drugs for less than 3 months. PBMC-extracted RNA yielded the TCR library. Patients came from an endocrinology department in Xi'an, China. Findings of the study overall: Investigators studied peripheral blood only, not thyroid tissue.

The same sample was also studied in work on T cells in Graves' hyperthyroidism and ophthalmopathy. Per that study: Every diagnosis used clinical symptoms, serum thyroxine and TRAb, thyroid ultrasound and orbital computed tomography.

The V call is TRBV7-9, the J call TRBJ1-2; D is unclear. The clonotype originates from a woman between 25 and 40 years old with Graves disease. This sample comprised peripheral blood mononuclear cells (PBMCs), obtained at new diagnosis, from a patient treated with antithyroid drugs. The CDR3 here is CASSLDASYGYTF. DNA for the CDR3: TGTGCCAGCAGCTTGGACGCTAGCTATGGCTACACCTTC.